This T cell receptor (beta chain) appears in the sequencing data of a study of T cell repertoires in cytomegalovirus infection. Regarding the study as a whole: Within the response measured ex vivo, HLA-C-restricted CMV-specific TCR beta clonotypes were dominant. Carriers of CMV plus the relevant HLA were identified by cumulative public TCR beta family frequency.

Germline V CDR1 and CDR2: SEHNR, FQNEAQ (reference sequence). Trimming took 5 bases from V and 9 from J; bases not matched to a gene: 8. The CDR3 is made up of 15 amino acids. TCRdb reprocessed the reads with MiXCR, giving one entry per CDR3 protein. The sample carries 150,000 or so distinct CDR3 sequences, 6.5% recorded once. Many counts were recorded for this clonotype. The target antigen is unknown. V usage is TRBV7-9 and J usage is TRBJ2-1; 12 positions match TRBD1. The receptor comes from a human donor in good health (CMV status not recorded). Some clones in this sample may be carry-over from other donors' samples. Sample: PBMCs. CDR3 sequence (DNA): TGTGCCAGCAGCCCGGGACAGGGGGCGCGTGTTGAGCAGTTCTTC. As protein: CASSPGQGARVEQFF.